This T cell receptor beta chain was obtained from a study of T cells in Graves' hyperthyroidism and ophthalmopathy. Losses at the gene ends were 6 bases for V and 9 bases for J; bases not matched to a gene: 3. This CDR3 comprises 12 residues. The V gene's germline CDR1 is KGHSH and CDR2 LQKENI. Amplified TCR beta CDR3 regions derived from RNA transcripts. A first-round RT-PCR of the TCR CDR3 used the HTBI primer set. TCRdb reanalysed the multiplex PCR reads using MiXCR and keeps one entry per CDR3 protein. Of about 500,000 distinct CDR3 sequences in the sample, roughly 14% were seen once. The source is a woman between 18 and 30 years old with Graves' hyperthyroidism. The chain links TRBV18 to TRBJ1-5; 9 bases match TRBD1. Sequenced material: blood. The CDR3 is CASSPGQGPQHF. CDR3 coding DNA: TGTGCCAGCTCGCCGGGACAGGGGCCCCAGCATTTT.